Detailed here is one T cell receptor beta chain. These data originate in a study of cytomegalovirus exposure and HLA in healthy donors. 60 Vbeta and 13 Jbeta primers were used in PCR. Clones were read by immunoSEQ multiplex PCR, and TCRdb kept only the in-frame ones, dropping some. The table records some 170,000 clones, roughly four fifths of them present only once. CDR3 size: 13 residues. CDR1 is SGHNT and CDR2 is YENEEA in the germline V gene. V was pared by 5 bases and J by 11 bases, with 17 bases between. This chain links TRBV11-3 with TRBJ2-3; TRBD2 is a possible D gene (6 bases). Sequenced input: PBMCs. The receptor's source is a man aged 50-59 years in good health and CMV-seropositive. This CDR3 reads CASSPEGGTGQYF. The CDR3 DNA reads as TGTGCCAGCAGCCCAGAGGGCGGGACCGGGCAGTATTTT.